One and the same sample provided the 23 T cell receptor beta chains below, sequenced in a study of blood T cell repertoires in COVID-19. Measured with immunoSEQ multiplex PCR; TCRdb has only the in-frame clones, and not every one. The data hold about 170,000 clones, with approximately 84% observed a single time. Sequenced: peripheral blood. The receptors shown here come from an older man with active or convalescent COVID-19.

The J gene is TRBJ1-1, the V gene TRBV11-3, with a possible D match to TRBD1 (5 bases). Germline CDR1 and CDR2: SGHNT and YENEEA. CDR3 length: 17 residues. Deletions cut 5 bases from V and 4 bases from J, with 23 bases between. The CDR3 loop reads CASSGRGGGGSGTEAFF. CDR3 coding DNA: TGTGCCAGCAGCGGTAGGGGTGGCGGTGGAAGTGGCACTGAAGCTTTCTTT.

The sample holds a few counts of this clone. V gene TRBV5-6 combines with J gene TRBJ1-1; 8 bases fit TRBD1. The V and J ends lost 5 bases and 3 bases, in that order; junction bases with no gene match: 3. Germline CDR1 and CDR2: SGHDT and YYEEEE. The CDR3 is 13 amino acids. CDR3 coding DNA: TGTGCCAGCAGTCTGGACAGGGACACTGAAGCTTTCTTT. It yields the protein CASSLDRDTEAFF.

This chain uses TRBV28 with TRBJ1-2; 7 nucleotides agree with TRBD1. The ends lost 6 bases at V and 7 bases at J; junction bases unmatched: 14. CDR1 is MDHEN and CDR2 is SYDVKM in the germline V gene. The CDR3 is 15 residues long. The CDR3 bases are TGTGCCAGCAGACATAGACCACAGGGGCGGATTGGCTACACCTTC. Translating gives CASRHRPQGRIGYTF.

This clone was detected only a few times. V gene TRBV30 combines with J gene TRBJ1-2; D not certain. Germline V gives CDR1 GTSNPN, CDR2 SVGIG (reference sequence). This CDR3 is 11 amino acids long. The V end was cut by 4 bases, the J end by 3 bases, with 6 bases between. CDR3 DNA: TGTGCCTGGACAGCGCACTATGGCTACACCTTC. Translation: CAWTAHYGYTF. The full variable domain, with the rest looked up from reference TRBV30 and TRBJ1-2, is SQTIHQWPATLVQPVGSPLSLECTVEGTSNPNLYWYRQAAGRGLQLLFYSVGIGQISSEVPQNLSASRPQDRQFILSSKKLLLSDSGFYLCAWTAHYGYTFGSGTRLTVV.

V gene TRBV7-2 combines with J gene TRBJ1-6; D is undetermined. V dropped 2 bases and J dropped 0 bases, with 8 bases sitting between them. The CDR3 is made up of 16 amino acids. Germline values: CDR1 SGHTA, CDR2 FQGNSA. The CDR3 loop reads CASSLLRSSYNSPLHF. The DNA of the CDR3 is TGTGCCAGCAGCTTACTGAGGAGCTCCTATAATTCACCCCTCCACTTT. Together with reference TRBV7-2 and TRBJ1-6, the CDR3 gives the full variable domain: GAGVSQSPSNKVTEKGKDVELRCDPISGHTALYWYRQSLGQGLEFLIYFQGNSAPDKSGLPSDRFSAERTGGSVSTLTIQRTQQEDSAVYLCASSLLRSSYNSPLHFGNGTRLTVT.

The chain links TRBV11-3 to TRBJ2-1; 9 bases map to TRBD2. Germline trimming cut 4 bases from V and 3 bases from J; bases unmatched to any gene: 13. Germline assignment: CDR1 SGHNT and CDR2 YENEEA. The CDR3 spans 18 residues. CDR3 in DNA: TGTGCCAGCAGCTCAACAACGAACCTAGCGGGGCTCTACAATGAGCAGTTCTTC. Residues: CASSSTTNLAGLYNEQFF.

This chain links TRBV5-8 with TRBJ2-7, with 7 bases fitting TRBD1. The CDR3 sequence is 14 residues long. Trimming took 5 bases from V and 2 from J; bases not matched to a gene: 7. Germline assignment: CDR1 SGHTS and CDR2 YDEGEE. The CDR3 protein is CASRPPGTAYEQYF. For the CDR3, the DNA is TGTGCCAGCAGACCCCCAGGGACAGCCTACGAGCAGTACTTC.

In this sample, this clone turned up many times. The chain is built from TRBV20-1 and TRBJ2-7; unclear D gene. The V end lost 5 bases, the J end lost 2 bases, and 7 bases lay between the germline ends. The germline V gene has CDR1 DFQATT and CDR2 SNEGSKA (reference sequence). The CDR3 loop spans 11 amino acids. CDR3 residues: CSAPSPYEQYF. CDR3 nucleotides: TGCAGTGCTCCTTCCCCCTACGAGCAGTACTTC.

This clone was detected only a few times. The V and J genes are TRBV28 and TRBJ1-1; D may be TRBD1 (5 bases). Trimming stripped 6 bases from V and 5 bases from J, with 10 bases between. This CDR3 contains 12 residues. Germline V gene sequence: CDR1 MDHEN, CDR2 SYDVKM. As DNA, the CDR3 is TGTGCCAGCAGACAGGCCCCGACTGAAGCTTTCTTT. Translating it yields CASRQAPTEAFF.

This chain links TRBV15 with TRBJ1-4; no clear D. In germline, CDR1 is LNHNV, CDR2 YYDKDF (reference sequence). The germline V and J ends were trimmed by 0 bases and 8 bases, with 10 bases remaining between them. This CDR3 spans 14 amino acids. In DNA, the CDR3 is TGTGCCACCAGCAGAGATTCGAGGGCCGAAAAACTGTTTTTT. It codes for CATSRDSRAEKLFF.

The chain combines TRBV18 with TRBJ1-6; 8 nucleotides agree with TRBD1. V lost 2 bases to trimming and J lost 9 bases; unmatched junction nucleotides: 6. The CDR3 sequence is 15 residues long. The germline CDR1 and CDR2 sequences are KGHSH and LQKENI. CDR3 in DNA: TGTGCCAGCTCACCATTGGACAGGGCAAGTTCACCCCTCCACTTT. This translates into CASSPLDRASSPLHF.

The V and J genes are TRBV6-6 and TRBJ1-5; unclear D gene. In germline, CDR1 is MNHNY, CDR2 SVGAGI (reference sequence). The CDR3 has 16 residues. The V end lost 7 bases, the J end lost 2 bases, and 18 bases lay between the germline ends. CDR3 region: CASTQPPSGGNQPQHF. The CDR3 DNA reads TGTGCCAGCACCCAGCCCCCTTCCGGGGGCAATCAGCCCCAGCATTTT.

CDR3 amino acids: CASRLDSSDRASETNEKLFF. CDR3 coding DNA: TGTGCAAGTCGCTTAGATAGTTCGGACAGGGCATCGGAGACTAATGAAAAACTGTTTTTT. The rearrangement joins TRBV12-2 to TRBJ1-4; TRBD1, the D gene given by the table, was not confirmed from the DNA. TRBV12-2 is assigned pseudogene status. The CDR3 extends over 20 amino acids.

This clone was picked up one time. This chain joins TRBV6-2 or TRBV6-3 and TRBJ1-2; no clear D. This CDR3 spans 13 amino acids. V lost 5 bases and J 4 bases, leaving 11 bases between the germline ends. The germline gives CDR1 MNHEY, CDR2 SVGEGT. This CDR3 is CASSRVGGYGYTF. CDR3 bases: TGTGCCAGCAGTCGGGTCGGCGGCTATGGCTACACCTTC.

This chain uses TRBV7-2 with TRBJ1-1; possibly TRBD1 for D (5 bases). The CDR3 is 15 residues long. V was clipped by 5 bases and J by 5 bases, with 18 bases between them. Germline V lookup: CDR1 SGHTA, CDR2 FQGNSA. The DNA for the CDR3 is TGTGCCAGCAGCCCCTTAACCGGGGGGAGGACTGAAGCTTTCTTT. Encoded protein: CASSPLTGGRTEAFF. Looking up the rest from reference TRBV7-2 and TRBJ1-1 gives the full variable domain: GAGVSQSPSNKVTEKGKDVELRCDPISGHTALYWYRQSLGQGLEFLIYFQGNSAPDKSGLPSDRFSAERTGGSVSTLTIQRTQQEDSAVYLCASSPLTGGRTEAFFGQGTRLTVV.

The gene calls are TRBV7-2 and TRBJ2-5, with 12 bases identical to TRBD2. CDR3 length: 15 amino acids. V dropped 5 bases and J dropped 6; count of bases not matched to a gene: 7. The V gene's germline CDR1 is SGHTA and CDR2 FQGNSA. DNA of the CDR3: TGTGCCAGCAGCCCCGGACTAGCGGGAAGAAAGACCCAGTACTTC. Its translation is CASSPGLAGRKTQYF.

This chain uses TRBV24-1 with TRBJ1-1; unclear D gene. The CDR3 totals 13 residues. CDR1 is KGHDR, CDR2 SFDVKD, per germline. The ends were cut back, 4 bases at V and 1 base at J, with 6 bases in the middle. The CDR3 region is CATSDGRNTEAFF. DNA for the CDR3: TGTGCCACCAGTGACGGGAGGAACACTGAAGCTTTCTTT.

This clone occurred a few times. The CDR3 coding sequence is TGTGCCAGCAGCTTAATAGGGGGCCACTATGGCTACACCTTC. Translating gives CASSLIGGHYGYTF. The chain uses TRBV11-2 and TRBJ1-2; the match to TRBD1 covers 7 bases. V trimming: 2 bases; J trimming: 3 bases; junction bases outside the gene matches: 3. Germline-derived CDR1 and CDR2 are SGHAT and FQNNGV. This CDR3 has 14 residues.

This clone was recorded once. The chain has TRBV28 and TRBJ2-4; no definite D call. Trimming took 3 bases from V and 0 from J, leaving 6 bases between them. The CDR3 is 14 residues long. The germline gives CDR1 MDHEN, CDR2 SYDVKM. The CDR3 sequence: CASSLEPAKNIQYF. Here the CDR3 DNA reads TGTGCCAGCAGTTTGGAGCCAGCCAAAAACATTCAGTACTTC.

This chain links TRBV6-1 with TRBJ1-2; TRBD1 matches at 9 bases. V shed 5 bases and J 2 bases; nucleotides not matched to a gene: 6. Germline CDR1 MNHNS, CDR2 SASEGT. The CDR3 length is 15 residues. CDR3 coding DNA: TGTGCCAGCAGTAACCGGGACAGGGTAAACTATGGCTACACCTTC. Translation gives CASSNRDRVNYGYTF.

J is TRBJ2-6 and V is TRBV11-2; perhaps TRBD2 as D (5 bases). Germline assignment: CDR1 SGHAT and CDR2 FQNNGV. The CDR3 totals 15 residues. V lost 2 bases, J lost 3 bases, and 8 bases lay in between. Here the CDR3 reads CASSLRGGGANVLTF. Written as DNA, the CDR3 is TGTGCCAGCAGCTTACGAGGAGGTGGGGCCAACGTCCTGACTTTC.

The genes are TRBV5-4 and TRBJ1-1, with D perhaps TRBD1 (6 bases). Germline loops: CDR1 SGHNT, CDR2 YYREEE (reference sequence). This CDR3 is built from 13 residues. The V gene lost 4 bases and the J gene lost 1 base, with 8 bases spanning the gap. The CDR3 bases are TGTGCCAGCAGCGTGACAGGGAACACTGAAGCTTTCTTT. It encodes CASSVTGNTEAFF.

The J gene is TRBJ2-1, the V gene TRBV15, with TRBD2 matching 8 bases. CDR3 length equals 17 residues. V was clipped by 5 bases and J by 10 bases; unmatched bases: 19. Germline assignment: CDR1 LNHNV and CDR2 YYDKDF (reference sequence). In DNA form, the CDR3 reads TGTGCCACCAGCCCGGGCGGATCGGGGCTAGCGGGCCCCGAGCAGTTCTTC. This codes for CATSPGGSGLAGPEQFF.